This TCR beta chain was sequenced for a study of tissue T cells after allogeneic stem cell transplantation. Trimming pared 6 bases from V and 2 bases from J, leaving 6 bases between. The CDR3 runs 12 residues. Study results and caveats: Limitations included a small, clinically heterogeneous cohort and limited sampling depth. Tissue-detected TCR repertoire was only partly captured by blood and spleen T cells. Some tissue clones might be persisting host cells; their alloreactivity or antigen specificity was not determined.

Regarding this clone: What it binds is not known.

Survey-depth TCRbeta CDR3 sequencing reported V/J genes and productive frequencies. Clones were sequenced by immunoSEQ multiplex PCR, and TCRdb holds only the in-frame ones, with some missing. The data show some 1,500 clones, about 85% seen once. This TCR derives from a male patient over 55 with steroid-refractory graft-versus-host disease after an allogeneic stem cell transplant. The T cells may partly be graft donor cells. The rearrangement uses TRBV12-3 or TRBV12-4 and TRBJ2-3; D is unresolved. This specimen consisted of liver tissue, obtained at autopsy. Written as DNA, the CDR3 is TGTGCCAGCAGCAGAAACACAGATACGCAGTATTTT. This encodes CASSRNTDTQYF.